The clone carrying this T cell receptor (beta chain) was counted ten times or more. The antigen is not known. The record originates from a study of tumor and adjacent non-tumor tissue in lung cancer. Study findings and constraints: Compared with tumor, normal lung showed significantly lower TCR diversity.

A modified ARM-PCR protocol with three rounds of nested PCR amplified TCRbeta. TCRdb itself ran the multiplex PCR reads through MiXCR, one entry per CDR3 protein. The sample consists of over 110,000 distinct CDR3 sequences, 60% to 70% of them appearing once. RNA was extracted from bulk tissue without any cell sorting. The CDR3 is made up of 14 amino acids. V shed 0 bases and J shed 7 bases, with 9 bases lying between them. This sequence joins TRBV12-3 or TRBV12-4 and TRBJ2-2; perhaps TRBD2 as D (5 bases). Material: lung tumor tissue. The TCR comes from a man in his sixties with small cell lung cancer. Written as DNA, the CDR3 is TGTGCCAGCAGTTTAGCGCTCGGGGTCGGGGAGCTGTTTTTT. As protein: CASSLALGVGELFF.